This passage covers 12 T cell receptor beta chains from one sample sequenced in a study of tissue T cells after allogeneic stem cell transplantation. Produced via immunoSEQ multiplex PCR; TCRdb's table is partial and in-frame only. The top ten hold under 35% of the sample, which has 2,000 to 2,500 clones, around 41% seen once. Time point in this sample: mouse harvest day 14 after allogeneic transplant. Mouse grafts combined 10^7 T-cell-depleted bone marrow cells with 10^6 splenic CD5+ T cells. What was sequenced was lymph node tissue. Receptors were obtained from a female BALB/c mouse given C57BL/6 T cells with graft-versus-host disease after an allogeneic hematopoietic cell transplant.

A word on this clone: Mouse gene names apply. The sequence runs out 1 residue before the end of the CDR3; the remainder is reconstructed from the germline J gene. J is TRBJ2-4 and V is TRBV23; no check of the table's D call, TRBD2, against the DNA was made. This CDR3 comprises 15 residues. The germline V gene has CDR1 KGHTA and CDR2 FQNQQP. CDR3: CSSSQSGGSQNTLYF. The CDR3 bases that were read are TGCTCCAGCAGTCAATCTGGGGGTAGTCAAAACACCTTGTAC. The variable domain in full, with the rest retrieved from reference TRBV23 and TRBJ2-4, is DAAVTQKPRYLIKMKGQEAEMKCIPEKGHTAVFWYQQKQSKELKFLIYFQNQQPLDQIDMVKERFSAVCPSSSLCSLGIRTCEAEDSALYLCSSSQSGGSQNTLYFGAGTRLSVL.

For this clone: Gene labels here are mouse ones. The read ends 1 residue shy of where the CDR3 ends; the end is completed using the germline J gene. The rearrangement links TRBV15 to TRBJ1-1, with D perhaps matching TRBD1 (5 bases). Germline CDR1 reads SGHND; CDR2 reads FRSKSL. This CDR3 has 13 amino acids. V was clipped by 5 bases and J by 1 base, with 8 bases between them. The CDR3 sequence is CASSLGRNTEVFF. The CDR3 DNA, read in part, is TGTGCCAGCAGTCTGGGACGGAACACAGAAGTCTTC.

By share of the sample, this clone is large. Gene names refer to mouse genes. The DNA ends 1 residue before the CDR3 does, and the rest of the CDR3 is filled in from the germline J gene. The chain couples TRBV13-2 to TRBJ1-5; D unclear. CDR3 size: 14 residues. Germline CDR1 NNHNN, CDR2 SYGAGS (reference sequence). Between the trimmed V and J ends, which lost 0 bases and 3 bases, there was a span of 7 bases. The CDR3 is CASGDGGGNQAPLF. The sequenced CDR3 bases are TGTGCCAGCGGTGATGGGGGAGGCAACCAGGCTCCGCTT.

Points on this clone: Gene names are mouse gene names. The read is 1 residue too short to cover the CDR3 end, so that end is filled in from the germline J gene. The chain carries TRBV16 and TRBJ1-1; 7 nucleotides match TRBD1. The J segment lost 8 bases and the V segment lost 5 bases, leaving 8 bases of the junction unmatched. CDR3 length equals 13 residues. CDR1 SGHSA and CDR2 FRNQAP come from the germline V gene. The CDR3 DNA, read in part, is TGTGCAAGCAGCCTGGGACAGAAGGGGGAAGTCTTC. As protein: CASSLGQKGEVF. The CDR3 as a whole reads CASSLGQKGEVFF.

On this clone: Gene names follow the mouse nomenclature. The CDR3 is cut off 1 residue early in the read; its end comes from the germline J gene. The rearrangement links TRBV5 to TRBJ2-5, with 11 bases aligning to TRBD1. This CDR3 is 15 amino acids long. V shed 4 bases, J shed 4 bases, and the junction held 4 bases outside the gene matches. Per germline, CDR1 LGHNA and CDR2 YNLKQL (reference sequence). The CDR3 protein is CASSPLGQGEDTQYF. Incomplete CDR3 DNA: TGTGCCAGCAGCCCCCTGGGACAGGGGGAAGACACCCAGTAC.

This clone was detected once. Mouse gene names apply. The read falls 1 residue short of the CDR3 end, and the missing part is taken from the germline J gene. The genes are TRBV12-2 and TRBJ2-3; D may correspond to TRBD1 or TRBD2 (5 bases each). The CDR3 totals 15 residues. CDR1 and CDR2 from the germline V gene are SGHLS and HYDKME. The V gene lost 0 bases and the J gene lost 0 bases, with 9 bases spanning the gap. The CDR3 reads CASSLGGGSAETLYF. Partial CDR3 DNA: TGTGCCAGCTCTCTCGGGGGAGGGAGTGCAGAAACGCTGTAT.

This clone was picked up a small number of times. Gene names are the mouse ones. From the germline J gene comes the end of the CDR3, since the read stops 1 residue before it. V is TRBV3 and J is TRBJ2-4, with 7 positions matching TRBD2. The CDR3 has 15 amino acids. The ends lost 2 bases at V and 0 bases at J; junction bases unmatched: 2. The germline V gene encodes CDR1 SNHLY and CDR2 FYNGKV (reference sequence). CDR3 sequence: CASSLMGGSQNTLYF. CDR3 bases read: TGTGCCAGCAGCTTAATGGGGGGTAGTCAAAACACCTTGTAC.

Comments on this clone: Gene and germline names: mouse. The DNA ends 1 residue before the CDR3 does, and the rest of the CDR3 is filled in from the germline J gene. The chain employs TRBV26 and TRBJ2-4; 10 bases match TRBD2. The CDR3 covers 15 residues. Unmatched junction bases numbered 4, after V lost 7 bases and J lost 0 bases. Germline CDR1 reads KGHPV; CDR2 reads FQNQEV (reference sequence). The CDR3 reads CASTLGGRSQNTLYF. CDR3 DNA (partial): TGTGCCAGCACCCTGGGGGGGCGAAGTCAAAACACCTTGTAC.

This clone was detected only a few times. Gene names and germline refer to mouse. The missing CDR3 end, 1 residue past where the read stops, is filled in from the germline J gene. The V gene is TRBV19, the J gene TRBJ2-1; 9 nucleotides agree with TRBD2. V trimming: 2 bases; J trimming: 4 bases; junction bases outside the gene matches: 4. Per the germline V gene, CDR1 is FNHDT and CDR2 is SITEND (reference sequence). This CDR3 spans 15 amino acids. The CDR3 bases that were read are TGTGCCAGCAGTATGGCTGGGGGGGGGTATGCTGAGCAGTTC. This translates into CASSMAGGGYAEQF. The CDR3 in full is CASSMAGGGYAEQFF.

A few counts support this clone. Mouse gene names and germline throughout. The read terminates 1 residue ahead of where the CDR3 ends, so the germline J gene completes it. The chain has TRBV12-1 and TRBJ2-4; D call uncertain. From germline, CDR1 is SGHSN and CDR2 HYEKVE. This CDR3 contains 14 residues. V shed 0 bases and J shed 0 bases, with 6 bases lying between them. CDR3 residues: CASSLRWSQNTLYF. CDR3 bases read: TGTGCCAGCTCTCTCCGATGGAGTCAAAACACCTTGTAC.

Worth noting for this clone: Gene names are the mouse ones. The covered CDR3 bases are TGTGCCAGCAGTCTGTCGGGAAACTATGCTGAGCAGTTC. It specifies CASSLSGNYAEQF. The whole CDR3 protein is CASSLSGNYAEQFF. The gene calls are TRBV26 and TRBJ2-1; D is unresolved. Read coverage stops 1 residue before the CDR3 terminus; the germline J gene supplies the remainder. V was pared by 0 bases and J by 1 base, with 4 bases between. The germline gives CDR1 KGHPV, CDR2 FQNQEV (reference sequence). The CDR3 runs 14 residues.

Note on this clone: Genes and germline come from the mouse. Read sequence stops 1 residue before the CDR3 end, and the germline J gene provides the missing end. The rearrangement uses TRBV26 and TRBJ1-4; D unresolved. CDR1 and CDR2 from the germline V gene are KGHPV and FQNQEV (reference sequence). This CDR3 has 15 residues. V was cut by 0 bases and J by 0 bases, with 5 bases left in between. The covered CDR3 bases are TGTGCCAGCAGTCTGTCTGGGTTTTCCAACGAAAGATTATTT. Encoded protein: CASSLSGFSNERLF. The CDR3 reads in full as CASSLSGFSNERLFF.